This T cell receptor (beta chain) emerged from a study of T cell repertoires in cytomegalovirus infection. Overall study: Shared public TCR beta signatures pointed to both CMV infection and a matching HLA type.

The study's findings and limits: Summed frequency of public TCR beta families distinguished CMV carriers with the relevant HLA. Dominating the ex vivo response were TCR beta clonotypes that were CMV-specific and HLA-C-restricted.

About this clonotype: Its target is unknown.

From the reads, TCRdb called clonotypes with MiXCR, one entry per CDR3 protein. Of more than 350,000 distinct CDR3 sequences in the sample, approximately 30% were seen once. The CDR3 contains 16 residues. V lost 6 bases, J lost 0 bases, and 14 bases lay in between. Germline V lookup: CDR1 SGHDN, CDR2 FVKESK. The gene calls are TRBV14 and TRBJ2-2; D may be TRBD2 (6 bases). This clonotype was sampled from a human donor in good health (CMV status not recorded). Some clones in this sample may be carry-over from other donors' samples. The specimen sequenced was PBMCs. DNA of the CDR3: TGTGCCAGCAGTCAGCAGGGCGGGGCGAACACCGGGGAGCTGTTTTTT. Its translation is CASSQQGGANTGELFF.